This TCR beta chain was documented in a study of T cell clonotyping in hematopoietic cell transplantation. Study outcomes and limitations: Pathologically expanded recipient clonotypes increased progressively from day 30 to day 180 as diversity fell. No sorting was done, leaving CD4 and CD8 contributions mixed.

Blood collection times were about day -28 and days 30, 100, 180 posttransplant. The CDR3 sequence is 15 residues long. Trimming removed 5 bases from V and 0 bases from J, with 11 bases in between. Germline V gene lookup returns CDR1 SGHTA and CDR2 FQGNSA. For this clone: Its antigen remains unknown.

The repertoire was sequenced with immunoSEQ multiplex PCR; TCRdb's copy has only in-frame clones and lacks some. This sample has some 5,900 clones, with 75% to 90% found just once. The sample was peripheral blood mononuclear cells, taken 100 days after allogeneic stem cell transplant. The chain carries TRBV7-2 and TRBJ2-1, with D possibly being TRBD1 (6 bases). The sequence came from a male patient between 40 and 50 years old who had an allogeneic stem cell transplant from an unrelated donor, so the T cells may come from the graft donor. Some clones in this sample may be carry-over from other donors' samples. The CDR3 sequence: CASSVGQYSYNEQFF. The CDR3 DNA reads TGTGCCAGCAGCGTAGGACAGTACTCCTACAATGAGCAGTTCTTC.